Listed below are T cell receptor beta chains from one sample, sequenced in a study of cytomegalovirus exposure and HLA in healthy donors. Generated by immunoSEQ multiplex PCR, the TCRdb table keeps only in-frame clones and is missing some. The sample lists 80,000 to 95,000 clones, around 76% occurring once. Source material: PBMCs. The receptors were sampled from a man younger than 35 in good health and CMV-seropositive. The CDR3 runs from the conserved cysteine through the conserved F or W.

v_call cdr3_aa
TRBV6-5 CASSYSTGLNYGYTF
TRBV7-9 CASSLDSSSYNEQFF
TRBV6-5 CASRPDRAMNTEAFF
TRBV7-8 CASSLAGTGVGGYTF
TRBV4-1 CASSQDPTYSNQPQHF
TRBV15 CATSRGQGGFWGQFF
TRBV28 CASSRNTGELFF
TRBV28 CASKVGGIAEAFF
TRBV6-4 CASSNTGLYGYTF
TRBV15 CATSRGVGRELGNEQFF
TRBV6-1 CASRLGAFNYGYTF
TRBV6-5 CASSYYLKSSYNEQFF
TRBV2 CASSKDRSNQPQHF
TRBV20-1 CSPRHWDTQYF
TRBV29-1 CSVSGGLNQPQHF
TRBV28 CASRGTGDYEQYF
TRBV11-2 CASSLLRGPYEQYF
TRBV7-8 CASSHIAGGPPDTQYF
TRBV28 CASSFSGLGGYTF
TRBV7-6 CASSPRGQNYEQYF
TRBV23-1 CASSQSLRYRLAQSGVSYEQYF
TRBV6-5 CASSYNSGTPTYEQYF
TRBV13 CASSPRTDTQYF
TRBV28 CASIGHISYNEQFF
TRBV28 CASTNPGEGVSNQPQHF
TRBV9 CASSDRYNEQFF
TRBV29-1 CSVGGGNSYEQYF
TRBV28 CASSLQGGTEAFF
TRBV9 CASSVATSGELFF
TRBV4-2 CASSQKSDSQGAYQPQHF
TRBV9 CASSVGLIGTQYF
TRBV9 CASSVASANSGTQYF
TRBV2 CASTDRGTPQHF
TRBV11-1 CASGYAESYEQYF
TRBV11-2 CASSLGTSDTDTQYF
TRBV28 CASSLASYEQYF
TRBV18 CASSPSGQKNYGYTF
TRBV15 CATSRDRQGAGELFF
TRBV5-1 CASISPGASINEQFF
TRBV10-3 CAISSSGTLSYEQYF
TRBV7-9 CANQVDGGTGNTIYF
TRBV5-8 CASSLSLTASPYEQYF
TRBV18 CASSTLAGDTGELFF
TRBV10-2 CASRGVRAQGQYF
TRBV14 CASSQDQGVGGYTF
TRBV6-5 CASSWTGAGNEQFF